This T cell receptor (beta chain) was recorded in a study of T cell responses to AZD1222 COVID-19 vaccine. Study results and limitations: Females outnumbered males among donors, who were mostly white British; clonal diversity was possibly underestimated. Targeting of unmutated variant regions was reportedly seen in nearly half of spike-specific TCRs. Spike-specific TCR breadth rose after two AZD1222 doses, and depth rose as well.

CDR1 is MDHEN, CDR2 SYDVKM, per germline. The CDR3 loop spans 12 amino acids. V lost 4 bases, J lost 6 bases, and 7 bases lay in between. Note on this clone: What it binds is not known.

Libraries were prepared by immunoSEQ multiplex PCR; TCRdb keeps only in-frame clonotypes and omits some of them. The sample has over 110,000 clones; around 90% are singletons. This clonotype was sampled from an adult who received the AZD1222 COVID-19 vaccine. The sample consisted of peripheral blood, taken 28 days after the second AZD1222 dose. The chain has TRBV28 and TRBJ1-5; no reliable D call. CDR3 sequence reads: CASSSEGQPQHF. The CDR3 nucleotides are TGTGCCAGCAGTTCGGAGGGTCAGCCCCAGCATTTT.